This TCR beta chain was sequenced for a study of T cell responses to AZD1222 COVID-19 vaccine. Study results and caveats: Nearly half of the spike-specific TCRs reportedly recognize variant regions that carry no mutations. Spike-specific TCRs gained breadth and depth after people received two AZD1222 doses. The donors showed a predominance of white British ancestry and of females, with possible underestimation of clonal diversity.

The CDR3 runs to 16 residues. CDR1 SGHRS and CDR2 YFSETQ come from the germline V gene. V was clipped by 3 bases and J by 2 bases; unmatched bases: 10. As regards this clone: The antigen is not known.

Researchers grouped second doses given at about 4 or about 12 weeks into one pool. The data were produced by immunoSEQ multiplex PCR, yet TCRdb's version contains in-frame clones alone and is incomplete. This sample has some 120,000 clones, with about 88% found just once. This clonotype was sampled from an adult who received the AZD1222 COVID-19 vaccine. Sequenced here: peripheral blood, sampled 28 days after the second AZD1222 dose. The gene calls are TRBV5-1 and TRBJ1-2; 7 bases agree with TRBD1. CDR3 in DNA: TGCGCCAGCAGCTCTTACATGGGACAGTCGAACTATGGCTACACCTTC. Its protein is CASSSYMGQSNYGYTF.